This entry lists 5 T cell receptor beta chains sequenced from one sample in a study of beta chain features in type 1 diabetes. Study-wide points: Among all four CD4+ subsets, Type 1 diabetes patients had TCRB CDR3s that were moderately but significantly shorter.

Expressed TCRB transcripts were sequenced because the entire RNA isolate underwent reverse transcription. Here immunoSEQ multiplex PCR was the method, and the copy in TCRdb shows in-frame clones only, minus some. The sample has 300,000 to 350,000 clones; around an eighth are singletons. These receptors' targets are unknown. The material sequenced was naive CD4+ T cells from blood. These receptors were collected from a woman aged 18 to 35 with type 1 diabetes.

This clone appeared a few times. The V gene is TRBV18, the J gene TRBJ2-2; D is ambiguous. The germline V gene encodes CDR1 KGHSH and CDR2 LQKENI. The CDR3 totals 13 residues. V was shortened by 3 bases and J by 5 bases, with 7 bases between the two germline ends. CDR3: CASSPSQTGELFF. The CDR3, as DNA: TGTGCCAGCTCACCGAGTCAAACCGGGGAGCTGTTTTTT. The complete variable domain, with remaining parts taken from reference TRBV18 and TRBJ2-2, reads NAGVMQNPRHLVRRRGQEARLRCSPMKGHSHVYWYRQLPEEGLKFMVYLQKENIIDESGMPKERFSAEFPKEGPSILRIQQVVRGDSAAYFCASSPSQTGELFFGEGSRLTVL.

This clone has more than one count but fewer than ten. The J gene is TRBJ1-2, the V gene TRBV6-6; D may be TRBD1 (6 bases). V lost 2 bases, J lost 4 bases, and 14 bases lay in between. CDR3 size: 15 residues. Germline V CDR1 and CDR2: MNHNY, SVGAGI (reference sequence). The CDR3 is CASSYTTQGLYGYTF. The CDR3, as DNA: TGTGCCAGCAGTTACACAACCCAGGGGCTCTATGGCTACACCTTC.

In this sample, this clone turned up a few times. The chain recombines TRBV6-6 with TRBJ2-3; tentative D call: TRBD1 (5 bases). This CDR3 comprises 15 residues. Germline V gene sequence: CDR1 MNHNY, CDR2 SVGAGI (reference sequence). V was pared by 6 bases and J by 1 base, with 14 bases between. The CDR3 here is CASSPPRAGTDTQYF. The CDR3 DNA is TGTGCCAGCAGCCCGCCCAGGGCAGGCACAGATACGCAGTATTTT.

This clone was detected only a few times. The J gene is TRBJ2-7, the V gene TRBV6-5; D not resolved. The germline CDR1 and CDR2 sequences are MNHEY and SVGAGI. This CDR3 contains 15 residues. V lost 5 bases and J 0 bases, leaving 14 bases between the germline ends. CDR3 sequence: CASSPRHDSSYEQYF. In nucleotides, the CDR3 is TGTGCCAGCAGTCCCCGGCACGACTCCTCCTACGAGCAGTACTTC.

CDR3 nucleotides: TGTGCCAGCTCACCACCCAACAGACAGGGGATGGGCGGCTACACCTTC. Encoded protein: CASSPPNRQGMGGYTF. The chain employs TRBV18 and TRBJ1-2, with TRBD1 matching over 8 bases. V was clipped by 0 bases and J by 8 bases; unmatched bases: 11. Germline V gene data show CDR1 as KGHSH and CDR2 as LQKENI. This CDR3 has 16 amino acids.